This T cell receptor (beta chain) was profiled in a study of response to subunit inactivated influenza vaccine. Overall study findings and caveats: The authors suggested that few new T cells are recruited per seasonal influenza vaccination.

This clonotype occurred a few times. As yet, its antigen is unknown. An end of the junction does not agree with germline; a read error may underlie this. One entry per CDR3 protein, called by TCRdb with MiXCR from the RT-PCR reads. The sample comprises more than 200,000 distinct CDR3 sequences, 12% of which are singletons, and less than 8.5% rests with the top ten. This CDR3 comprises 11 residues. The germline V gene encodes CDR1 DFQATT and CDR2 SNEGSKA (reference sequence). This sequence joins TRBV20-1 and TRBJ2-7; TRBD2 matches 8 bases. This specimen consisted of non-naive T cells sorted from PBMCs, obtained 14 to 15 days before vaccination. The sequence was collected from a man aged 45-60 years who received an inactivated influenza vaccine. CDR3 in amino acids: CSARQRELQCF. The CDR3 DNA sequence: TGCAGTGCTAGGCAGCGGGAGTTGCAGTGCTTC.